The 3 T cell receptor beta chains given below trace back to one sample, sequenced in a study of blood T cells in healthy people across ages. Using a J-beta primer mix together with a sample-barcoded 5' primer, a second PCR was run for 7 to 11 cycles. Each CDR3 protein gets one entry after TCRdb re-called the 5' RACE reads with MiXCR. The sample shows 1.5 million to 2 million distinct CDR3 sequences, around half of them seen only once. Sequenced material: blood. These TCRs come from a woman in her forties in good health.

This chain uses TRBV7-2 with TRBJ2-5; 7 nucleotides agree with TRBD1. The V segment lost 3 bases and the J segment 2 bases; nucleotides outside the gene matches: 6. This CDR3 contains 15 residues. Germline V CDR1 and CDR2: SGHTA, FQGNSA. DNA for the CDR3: TGTGCCAGCAGCTTCACCGGGACAGAGCAAGAGACCCAGTACTTC. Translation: CASSFTGTEQETQYF.

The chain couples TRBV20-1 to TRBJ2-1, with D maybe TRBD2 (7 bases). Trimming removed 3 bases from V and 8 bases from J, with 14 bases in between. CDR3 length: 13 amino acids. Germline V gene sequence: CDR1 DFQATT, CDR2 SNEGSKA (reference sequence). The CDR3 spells CSASGGAGHEQFF. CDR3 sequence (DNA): TGCAGTGCTAGTGGGGGGGCCGGTCATGAGCAGTTCTTC.

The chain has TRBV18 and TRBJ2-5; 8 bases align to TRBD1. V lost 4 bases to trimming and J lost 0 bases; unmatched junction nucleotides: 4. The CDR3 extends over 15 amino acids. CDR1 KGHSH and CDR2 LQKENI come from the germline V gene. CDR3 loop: CASSRRQGNQETQYF. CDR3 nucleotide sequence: TGTGCCAGCTCACGGAGACAGGGGAACCAAGAGACCCAGTACTTC.